This passage covers 22 T cell receptor beta chains from one sample sequenced in a study of T cell responses to AZD1222 COVID-19 vaccine. Sequencing was performed with immunoSEQ multiplex PCR; in TCRdb, only in-frame clones are kept and a portion is missing. The sample lists about 150,000 clones, more than 85% occurring once. The sample was peripheral blood, taken on day 0 of AZD1222 vaccination. All receptors derive from an adult in good health.

This sequence joins TRBV27 and TRBJ1-2; a weak D match, TRBD1 (5 bases). The CDR3 is 14 residues long. From germline, CDR1 is MNHEY and CDR2 SMNVEV (reference sequence). The V and J ends lost 2 bases and 6 bases respectively, with 13 bases between them. This CDR3 is CASSLGGGMNGYTF. CDR3 bases: TGTGCCAGCAGTTTAGGGGGTGGTATGAATGGCTACACCTTC.

The CDR3 coding sequence is TGTGCCAGCAGTTCCACTGGGGGGGCTGCGCAAGCTTTCTTT. This translates into CASSSTGGAAQAFF. The chain couples TRBV28 to TRBJ1-1; D perhaps matches TRBD1 (6 bases). Germline lookup yields CDR1 MDHEN and CDR2 SYDVKM. CDR3 size: 14 residues. The V end was cut by 4 bases, the J end by 9 bases, with 18 bases between.

The rearrangement links TRBV19 to TRBJ1-2; D gene ambiguous. Germline V lookup: CDR1 LNHDA, CDR2 SQIVND (reference sequence). V was cut by 6 bases and J by 4 bases, with 15 bases left in between. CDR3 length equals 14 residues. CDR3: CASSPEGSLYGYTF. CDR3 DNA sequence: TGTGCCAGTAGCCCGGAGGGCAGCCTCTATGGCTACACCTTC.

This chain links TRBV6-2 or TRBV6-3 with TRBJ1-1; D perhaps matches TRBD1 (6 bases). Trimming removed 5 bases from V and 3 bases from J, with 13 bases in between. Germline CDR1 reads MNHEY; CDR2 reads SVGEGT. This CDR3 comprises 14 residues. CDR3 loop: CASSNQGYDTEAFF. In DNA form, the CDR3 reads TGTGCCAGCAGTAATCAGGGGTATGACACTGAAGCTTTCTTT.

V is TRBV5-1 and J is TRBJ1-3; the match to TRBD1 covers 7 bases. In germline, CDR1 is SGHRS, CDR2 YFSETQ. The CDR3 totals 16 residues. Trimming removed 4 bases from V and 2 bases from J; junction bases left unmatched: 9. This CDR3 is CASSPLPGGTGNTIYF. The CDR3, as DNA: TGCGCCAGCAGCCCGCTACCAGGGGGTACTGGAAACACCATATATTTT.

This chain uses TRBV19 with TRBJ1-2; a weak D match, TRBD1 (5 bases). V was pared by 3 bases and J by 4 bases, with 12 bases between. Germline V CDR1 and CDR2: LNHDA, SQIVND (reference sequence). This CDR3 comprises 14 residues. CDR3 sequence (DNA): TGTGCCAGTAGTATTCCGGGACGGAGCTATGGCTACACCTTC. Translated: CASSIPGRSYGYTF.

The CDR3 region is CASSQGQGTGELFF. The DNA of the CDR3 is TGTGCCAGCAGCCAGGGGCAGGGCACCGGGGAGCTGTTTTTT. The genes are TRBV9 and TRBJ2-2; D may be TRBD1 (6 bases). CDR3 length equals 14 residues. The germline V gene has CDR1 SGDLS and CDR2 YYNGEE. Trimming stripped 4 bases from V and 4 bases from J, with 11 bases between.

The chain links TRBV4-1 to TRBJ1-4, with D perhaps TRBD1 (5 bases). The CDR3 spans 16 residues. V was shortened by 0 bases and J by 4 bases, with 12 bases between the two germline ends. Germline values: CDR1 MGHRA, CDR2 YSYEKL. The CDR3 sequence: CASSQDRVPGNEKLFF. The CDR3 DNA follows: TGCGCCAGCAGCCAAGACAGGGTACCGGGTAATGAAAAACTGTTTTTT.

The V call is TRBV18, the J call TRBJ1-5; D gene uncertain. V was trimmed by 1 base and J by 7 bases, leaving 14 bases between them. The CDR3 covers 15 residues. The germline gives CDR1 KGHSH, CDR2 LQKENI. The CDR3 sequence: CASSPQGTTNQPQHF. In nucleotides, the CDR3 is TGTGCCAGCTCACCACAGGGAACGACCAACCAGCCCCAGCATTTT.

V gene TRBV10-3 combines with J gene TRBJ2-7, with TRBD1 matching 7 bases. CDR3 size: 14 residues. Germline V gene data show CDR1 as ENHRY and CDR2 as SYGVKD. The ends lost 5 bases at V and 1 base at J; junction bases unmatched: 5. CDR3 amino acids: CAISTGQASYEQYF. As DNA, the CDR3 is TGTGCCATCAGTACCGGACAGGCATCCTACGAGCAGTACTTC.

The rearrangement uses TRBV20-1 and TRBJ1-2; TRBD1 matches at 7 bases. Germline V gene sequence: CDR1 DFQATT, CDR2 SNEGSKA (reference sequence). The CDR3 sequence is 11 residues long. The CDR3 nucleotides are TGCAGCCCCTGGACAGGCGGGGGCTACACCTTC. Translating it yields CSPWTGGGYTF.

The rearrangement uses TRBV3-1 (or the pseudogene TRBV3-2) and TRBJ2-2; D is tentatively TRBD1 or TRBD2 (5 bases each). V shed 5 bases and J shed 4 bases, with 20 bases lying between them. The CDR3 is made up of 17 amino acids. Germline CDR1 is LGHDT and CDR2 is YNNKEL (reference sequence). CDR3 region: CASSRTGTLGPTGELFF. CDR3 nucleotide sequence: TGTGCCAGCAGCAGAACCGGGACCCTGGGTCCCACCGGGGAGCTGTTTTTT.

This rearrangement joins TRBV5-4 to TRBJ1-2, with a possible D match to TRBD1 (6 bases). V was trimmed by 0 bases and J by 2 bases, leaving 14 bases between them. The germline V gene encodes CDR1 SGHNT and CDR2 YYREEE (reference sequence). The CDR3 has 16 amino acids. CDR3 nucleotides: TGTGCCAGCAGCTTGGCAGGGGCCAGGGGCAACTATGGCTACACCTTC. Translating gives CASSLAGARGNYGYTF.

The chain couples TRBV10-3 to TRBJ1-2; possible D gene TRBD1, 6 bases. Germline V CDR1 and CDR2: ENHRY, SYGVKD. Trimming removed 6 bases at V and 6 bases at J, with 14 bases between. There are 13 residues in the CDR3. This chain's CDR3 is CAISSTGLNGYTF. The DNA for the CDR3 is TGTGCCATCAGCAGTACAGGGTTAAATGGCTACACCTTC.

The chain carries TRBV28 and TRBJ1-5; no clear D. V lost 7 bases, J lost 0 bases, and 13 bases lay in between. This CDR3 has 15 residues. Germline lookup yields CDR1 MDHEN and CDR2 SYDVKM. As DNA, the CDR3 is TGTGCCAGCAATAGGAGGGATTATAGCAATCAGCCCCAGCATTTT. Its translation is CASNRRDYSNQPQHF. The whole variable domain, filled in from reference TRBV28 and TRBJ1-5, reads DVKVTQSSRYLVKRTGEKVFLECVQDMDHENMFWYRQDPGLGLRLIYFSYDVKMKEKGDIPEGYSVSREKKERFSLILESASTNQTSMYLCASNRRDYSNQPQHFGDGTRLSIL.

Here the CDR3 reads CASSPGQGNPEAFF. For the CDR3, the DNA is TGTGCCAGCAGCCCAGGACAGGGTAACCCTGAAGCTTTCTTT. The V and J genes are TRBV7-8 and TRBJ1-1, with 8 bases identical to TRBD1. The trim removed 5 bases at V and 6 bases at J, leaving 8 bases unmatched. The CDR3 is made up of 14 amino acids. Per the germline V gene, CDR1 is SGHVS and CDR2 is FQNEAQ.

The chain joins TRBV3-1 (or the pseudogene TRBV3-2) to TRBJ2-5; TRBD1 matches at 8 bases. CDR3 length equals 15 residues. V lost 2 bases and J lost 3; bases outside the gene matches: 5. Looked up from germline, CDR1 is LGHDT and CDR2 is YNNKEL (reference sequence). The CDR3: CASSQQGASEETQYF. The CDR3 DNA follows: TGTGCCAGCAGCCAACAGGGGGCGTCCGAAGAGACCCAGTACTTC.

The chain joins TRBV12-3 or TRBV12-4 to TRBJ2-7, with 7 bases lining up with TRBD1. V lost 4 bases, J lost 4 bases, and 4 bases stayed unmatched. The CDR3 extends over 13 amino acids. The CDR3 DNA reads TGTGCCAGCAGTTCGACAGGGCTGTACGAGCAGTACTTC. It is translated as CASSSTGLYEQYF.

The rearrangement joins TRBV10-1 to TRBJ2-7, with 8 nucleotides matching TRBD2. The CDR3 length is 14 residues. V shed 4 bases and J 7 bases; nucleotides not matched to a gene: 9. The germline V gene encodes CDR1 WNHNN and CDR2 SYGVQD (reference sequence). CDR3 loop: CASSAWTSSKEQYF. The CDR3 DNA sequence: TGCGCCAGCAGTGCCTGGACTAGCAGTAAAGAGCAGTACTTC.

This rearrangement joins TRBV27 to TRBJ1-5; 9 nucleotides match TRBD1. The length of the CDR3 is 15 residues. Germline values: CDR1 MNHEY, CDR2 SMNVEV (reference sequence). Trimming cost V 4 bases and J 11 bases; bases outside gene matches: 12. The chain's CDR3 is CASSWGYRGRETQHF. For the CDR3, the DNA is TGTGCCAGCAGTTGGGGATACAGGGGGCGAGAGACCCAGCATTTT.

This clone has a single count. The V call is TRBV28, the J call TRBJ1-3; possibly TRBD1 for D (5 bases). The length of the CDR3 is 15 residues. Germline loops: CDR1 MDHEN, CDR2 SYDVKM. V dropped 5 bases and J dropped 0 bases, with 11 bases sitting between them. Here the CDR3 reads CASSRQPVSGNTIYF. Written as DNA, the CDR3 is TGTGCCAGCAGTAGACAGCCAGTCTCTGGAAACACCATATATTTT.

This clone was seen once. The chain has TRBV19 and TRBJ1-1, with no clear D. From germline, CDR1 is LNHDA and CDR2 SQIVND (reference sequence). V was clipped by 3 bases and J by 0 bases, with 8 bases between them. This CDR3 is 14 amino acids long. CDR3 nucleotides: TGTGCCAGTAGTATTTCCCCACTGAACACTGAAGCTTTCTTT. Translation gives CASSISPLNTEAFF. Complete variable domain (other parts from reference TRBV19 and TRBJ1-1): DGGITQSPKYLFRKEGQNVTLSCEQNLNHDAMYWYRQDPGQGLRLIYYSQIVNDFQKGDIAEGYSVSREKKESFPLTVTSAQKNPTAFYLCASSISPLNTEAFFGQGTRLTVV.